These T cell receptor beta chains were read from a single sample in a study of shared clonotypes between healthy human individuals. Here immunoSEQ multiplex PCR was the method, and the copy in TCRdb shows in-frame clones only, minus some. The table has 2.5 million or so clones, around 90% seen once. The sequencing sample was made of naive CD4+ T cells sorted from blood. The receptor source for this set is a man younger than 35 in good health. CDR3s include the opening cysteine and the closing phenylalanine or tryptophan. D genes are given only for firm matches. A row's size may be missing; if present it is once, few, many or a size class.

.	TRBD1	TRBJ2-5	TRBV11-2	TGTGCCAGCAGCTTCGGACAGGGGGCCGGGGAGACCCAGTACTTC	CASSFGQGAGETQYF
.	.	TRBJ2-1	TRBV5-1	TGCGCCAGCAGCTTGGGGGGGCTTGTGTCCGATGAGCAGTTCTTC	CASSLGGLVSDEQFF
.	TRBD2	TRBJ2-7	TRBV5-5	TGTGCCAGCAGCCCTCTAGCGGGGGGCTACGAGCAGTACTTC	CASSPLAGGYEQYF
.	TRBD1	TRBJ2-7	TRBV15	TGTGCCACCAGCAGAGACGGACAGGGCACCGAGCAGTACTTC	CATSRDGQGTEQYF
once	.	TRBJ2-6	TRBV5-1	TGCGCCAGCGGGATGGGGGGAACCTCTGGGGCCAACGTCCTGACTTTC	CASGMGGTSGANVLTF
once	.	TRBJ2-7	TRBV6-1	TGTGCCAGCAATTCAGCAGGGGCCGACTACGAGCAGTACTTC	CASNSAGADYEQYF
few	.	TRBJ1-5	TRBV19	TGTGCCAGTAGTATAGATCGACTAAACCAGCCCCAGCATTTT	CASSIDRLNQPQHF
once	.	TRBJ1-1	TRBV6-1	TGTGCCAGCATCGCGTGGTGGATGAACACTGAAGCTTTCTTT	CASIAWWMNTEAFF
.	.	TRBJ2-2	TRBV5-1	TGCGCCAGCAGCTTGGATGGTGTACCGAACACCGGGGAGCTGTTTTTT	CASSLDGVPNTGELFF
.	.	TRBJ1-3	TRBV30	TGTGCCTGGAGTGCCCAGGAGTCCGACACCATATATTTT	CAWSAQESDTIYF
.	.	TRBJ2-5	TRBV28	TGTGCCAGCAGCCTAACGGAGACCCAGTACTTC	CASSLTETQYF
.	.	TRBJ2-7	TRBV19	TGTGCCAGTAGTATACTCGACAGAGGCTACGAGCAGTACTTC	CASSILDRGYEQYF
.	.	TRBJ1-4	TRBV5-6	TGTGCCAGCAGTAGCAGGAGTAGGCTGTTTTTT	CASSSRSRLFF
.	.	TRBJ2-7	TRBV5-6	TGTGCCAGCAGCTTGGAGGGCAGATTCTACGAGCAGTACTTC	CASSLEGRFYEQYF
.	.	TRBJ2-2	TRBV27	TGTGCCAGCAGTTTAGAGGGTACCGGGGAGCTGTTTTTT	CASSLEGTGELFF
.	TRBD1	TRBJ1-2	TRBV27	TGTGCCAGCAGTGCAACCCCGGGACAGGGGGTTGGTGGCTACACCTTC	CASSATPGQGVGGYTF
.	.	TRBJ1-2	TRBV4-3	TGCGCCAGCAGCCCGACTGTCGGGAGCGGCTACACCTTC	CASSPTVGSGYTF
.	TRBD1	TRBJ1-4	TRBV19	TGTGCCAGTAGTGGAATCACAGGGGCAAATGAAAAACTGTTTTTT	CASSGITGANEKLFF
.	TRBD2	TRBJ2-2	TRBV5-4	TGTGCCAGCAGCTTGACACCGGGACTAGCGCCGAACACCGGGGAGCTGTTTTTT	CASSLTPGLAPNTGELFF
once	.	TRBJ2-7	TRBV7-6	TGTGCCAGCAGCTCGAACTACTACGAGCAGTACTTC	CASSSNYYEQYF
.	.	TRBJ2-7	TRBV19	TGTGCCAGTAGTAAACCGGGCCCTCCCTACGAGCAGTACTTC	CASSKPGPPYEQYF
.	TRBD2	TRBJ2-1	TRBV7-2	TGTGCCAGCAGCTTAGGGACTAGCGGCCATGAGCAGTTCTTC	CASSLGTSGHEQFF
.	TRBD1	TRBJ2-7	TRBV5-4	TGTGCCAGCAGCTTGGGGGGGACAGGTGTCTACGAGCAGTACTTC	CASSLGGTGVYEQYF
.	.	TRBJ2-7	TRBV7-8	TGTGCCAGCAGCTTAGCGCCCGACTCGTCCTACGAGCAGTACTTC	CASSLAPDSSYEQYF
.	TRBD2	TRBJ2-2	TRBV2	TGTGCCAGCAGGCTGAAGGGACTAGCGGATTACACCGGGGAGCTGTTTTTT	CASRLKGLADYTGELFF
.	.	TRBJ2-2	TRBV7-3	TGTGCCAGCAGCTTAGGACAGCCCTTCGGGGAGCTGTTTTTT	CASSLGQPFGELFF
.	.	TRBJ1-5	TRBV6-1	TGTGCCAGCCAGGGGTTGGGCAATCAGCCCCAGCATTTT	CASQGLGNQPQHF
.	.	TRBJ2-1	TRBV9	TGTGCCAGCAGTCCCGGGACGGATGGAGTCGGCAATGAGCAGTTCTTC	CASSPGTDGVGNEQFF
few	TRBD2	TRBJ2-1	TRBV19	TGTGCCAGTAGTATTTCGAGCGGGACGTACAATGAGCAGTTCTTC	CASSISSGTYNEQFF
.	TRBD2	TRBJ2-3	TRBV2	TGTGCCAGCAGGGAGGGACTAGCGGGAGCAGATACGCAGTATTTT	CASREGLAGADTQYF
.	.	TRBJ2-6	TRBV11-2	TGTGCCAGCAGCTCTCAAGGGTCTGGGGCCAACGTCCTGACTTTC	CASSSQGSGANVLTF
.	.	TRBJ1-2	TRBV19	TGTGCCAGTAGTATCTTCGTCAGCTATGGCTACACCTTC	CASSIFVSYGYTF
.	TRBD2	TRBJ2-5	TRBV2	TGTGCCAGCAGGCTAGCGGGGGGGCCACAGACCCAGTACTTC	CASRLAGGPQTQYF
.	TRBD1	TRBJ1-2	TRBV6-1	TGTGCCAGCTCGGGACAGGGTTTTTCTGGCTACACCTTC	CASSGQGFSGYTF
.	.	TRBJ2-5	TRBV5-1	TGCGCCAGCAGCTTTTGGACCAATGGGGAGCAGTACTTC	CASSFWTNGEQYF